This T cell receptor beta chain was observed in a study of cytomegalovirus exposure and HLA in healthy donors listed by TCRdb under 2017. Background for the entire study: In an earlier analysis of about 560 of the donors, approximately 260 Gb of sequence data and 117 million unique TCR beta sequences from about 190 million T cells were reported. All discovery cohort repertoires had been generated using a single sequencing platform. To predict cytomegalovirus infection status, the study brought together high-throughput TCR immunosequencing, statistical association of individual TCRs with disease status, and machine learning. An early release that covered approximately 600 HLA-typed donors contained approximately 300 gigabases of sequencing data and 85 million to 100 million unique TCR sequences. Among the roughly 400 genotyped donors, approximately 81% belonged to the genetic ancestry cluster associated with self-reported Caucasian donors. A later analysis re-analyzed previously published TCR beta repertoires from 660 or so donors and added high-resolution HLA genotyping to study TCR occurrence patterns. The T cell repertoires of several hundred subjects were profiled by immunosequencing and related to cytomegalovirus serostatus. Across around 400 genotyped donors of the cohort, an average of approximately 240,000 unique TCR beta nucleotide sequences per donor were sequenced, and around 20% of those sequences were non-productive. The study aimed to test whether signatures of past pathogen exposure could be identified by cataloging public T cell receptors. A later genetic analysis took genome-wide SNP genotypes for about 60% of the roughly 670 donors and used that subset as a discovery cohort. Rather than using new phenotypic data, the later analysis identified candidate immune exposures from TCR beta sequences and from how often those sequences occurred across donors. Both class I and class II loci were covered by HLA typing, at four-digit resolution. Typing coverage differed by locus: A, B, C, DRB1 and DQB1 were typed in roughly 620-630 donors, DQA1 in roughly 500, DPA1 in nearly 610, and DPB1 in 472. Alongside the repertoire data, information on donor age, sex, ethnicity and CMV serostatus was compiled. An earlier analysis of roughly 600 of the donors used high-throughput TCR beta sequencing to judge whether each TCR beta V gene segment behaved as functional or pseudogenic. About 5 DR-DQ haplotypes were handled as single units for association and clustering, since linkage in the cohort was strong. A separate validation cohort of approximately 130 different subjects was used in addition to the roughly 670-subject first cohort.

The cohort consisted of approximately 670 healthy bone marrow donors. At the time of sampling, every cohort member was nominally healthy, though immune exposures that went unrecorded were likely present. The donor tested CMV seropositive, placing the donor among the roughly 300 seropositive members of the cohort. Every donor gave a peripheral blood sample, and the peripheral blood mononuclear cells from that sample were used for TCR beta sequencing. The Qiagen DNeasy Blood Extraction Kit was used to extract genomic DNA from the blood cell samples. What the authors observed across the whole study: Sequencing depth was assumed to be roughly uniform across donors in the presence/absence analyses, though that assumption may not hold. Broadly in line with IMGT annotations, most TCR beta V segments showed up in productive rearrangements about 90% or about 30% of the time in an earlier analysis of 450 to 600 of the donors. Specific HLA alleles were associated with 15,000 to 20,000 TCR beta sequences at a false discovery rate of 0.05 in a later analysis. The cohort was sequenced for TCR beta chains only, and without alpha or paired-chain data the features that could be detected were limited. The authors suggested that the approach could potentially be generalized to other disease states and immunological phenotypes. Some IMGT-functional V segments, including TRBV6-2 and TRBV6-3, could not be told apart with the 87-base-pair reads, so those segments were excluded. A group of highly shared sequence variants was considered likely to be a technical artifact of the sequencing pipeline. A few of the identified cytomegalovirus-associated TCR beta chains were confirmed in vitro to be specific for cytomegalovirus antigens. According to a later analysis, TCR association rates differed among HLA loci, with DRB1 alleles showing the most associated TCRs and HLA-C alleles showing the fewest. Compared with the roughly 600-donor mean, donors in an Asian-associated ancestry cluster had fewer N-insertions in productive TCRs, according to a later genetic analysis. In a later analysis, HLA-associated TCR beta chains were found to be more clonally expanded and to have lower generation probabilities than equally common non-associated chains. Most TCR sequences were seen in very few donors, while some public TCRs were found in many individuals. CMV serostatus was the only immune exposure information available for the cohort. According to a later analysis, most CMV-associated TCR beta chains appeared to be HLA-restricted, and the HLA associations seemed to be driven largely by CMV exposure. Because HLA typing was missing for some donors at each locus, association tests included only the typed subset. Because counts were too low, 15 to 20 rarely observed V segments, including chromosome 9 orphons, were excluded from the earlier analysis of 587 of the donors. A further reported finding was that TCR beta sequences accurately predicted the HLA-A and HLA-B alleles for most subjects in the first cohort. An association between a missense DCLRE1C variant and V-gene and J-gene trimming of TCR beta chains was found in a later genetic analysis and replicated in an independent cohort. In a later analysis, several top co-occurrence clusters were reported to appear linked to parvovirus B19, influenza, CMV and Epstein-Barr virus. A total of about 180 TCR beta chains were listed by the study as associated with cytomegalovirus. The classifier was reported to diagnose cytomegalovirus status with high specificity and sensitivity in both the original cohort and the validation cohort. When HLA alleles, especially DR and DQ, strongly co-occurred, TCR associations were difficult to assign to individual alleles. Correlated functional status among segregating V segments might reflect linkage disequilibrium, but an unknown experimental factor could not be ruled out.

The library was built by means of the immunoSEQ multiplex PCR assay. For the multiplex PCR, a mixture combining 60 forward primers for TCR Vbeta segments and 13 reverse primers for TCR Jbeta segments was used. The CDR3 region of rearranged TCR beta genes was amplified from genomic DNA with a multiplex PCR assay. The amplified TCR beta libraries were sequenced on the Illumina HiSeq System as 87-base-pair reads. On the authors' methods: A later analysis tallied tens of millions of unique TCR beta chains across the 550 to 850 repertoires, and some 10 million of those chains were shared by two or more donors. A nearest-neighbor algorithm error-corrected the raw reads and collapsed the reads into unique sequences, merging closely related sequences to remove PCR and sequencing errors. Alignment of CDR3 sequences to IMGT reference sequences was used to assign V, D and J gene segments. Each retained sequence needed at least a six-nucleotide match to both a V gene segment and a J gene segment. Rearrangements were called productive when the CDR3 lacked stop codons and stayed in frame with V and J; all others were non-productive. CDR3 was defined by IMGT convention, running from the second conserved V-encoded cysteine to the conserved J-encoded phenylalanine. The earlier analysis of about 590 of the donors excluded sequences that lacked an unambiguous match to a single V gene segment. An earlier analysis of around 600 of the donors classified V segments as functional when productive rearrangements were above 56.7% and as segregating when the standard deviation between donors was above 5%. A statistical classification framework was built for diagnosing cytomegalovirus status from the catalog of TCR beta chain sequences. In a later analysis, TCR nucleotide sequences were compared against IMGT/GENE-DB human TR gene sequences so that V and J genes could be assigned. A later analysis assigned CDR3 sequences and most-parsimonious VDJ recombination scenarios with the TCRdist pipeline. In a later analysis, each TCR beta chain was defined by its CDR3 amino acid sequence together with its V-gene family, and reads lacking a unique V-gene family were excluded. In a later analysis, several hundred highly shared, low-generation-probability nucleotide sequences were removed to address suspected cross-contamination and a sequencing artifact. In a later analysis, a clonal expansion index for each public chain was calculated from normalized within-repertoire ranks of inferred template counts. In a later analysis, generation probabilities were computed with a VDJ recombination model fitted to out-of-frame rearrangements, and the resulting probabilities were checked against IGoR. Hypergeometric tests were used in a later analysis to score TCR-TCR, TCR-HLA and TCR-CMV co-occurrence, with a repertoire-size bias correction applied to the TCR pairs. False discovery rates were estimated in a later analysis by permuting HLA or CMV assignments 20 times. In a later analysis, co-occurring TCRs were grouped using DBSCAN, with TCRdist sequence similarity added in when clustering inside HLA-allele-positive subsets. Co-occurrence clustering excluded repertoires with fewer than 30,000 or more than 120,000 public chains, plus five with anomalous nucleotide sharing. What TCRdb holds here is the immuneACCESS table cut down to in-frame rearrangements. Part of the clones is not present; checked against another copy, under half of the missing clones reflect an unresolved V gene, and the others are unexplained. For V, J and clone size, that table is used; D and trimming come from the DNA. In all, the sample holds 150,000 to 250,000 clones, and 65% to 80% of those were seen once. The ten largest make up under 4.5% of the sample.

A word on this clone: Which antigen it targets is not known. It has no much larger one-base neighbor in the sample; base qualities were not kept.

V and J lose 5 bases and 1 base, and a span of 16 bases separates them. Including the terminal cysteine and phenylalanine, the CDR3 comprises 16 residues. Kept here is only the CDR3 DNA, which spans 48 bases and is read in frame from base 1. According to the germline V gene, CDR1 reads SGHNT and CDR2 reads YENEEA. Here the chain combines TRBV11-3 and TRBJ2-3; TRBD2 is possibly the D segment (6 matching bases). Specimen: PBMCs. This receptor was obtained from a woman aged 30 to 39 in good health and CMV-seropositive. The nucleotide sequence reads TGTGCCAGCAGCCCCAGGAGGGGAAGGGGCACAGATACGCAGTATTTT. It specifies CASSPRRGRGTDTQYF.